Each of the 9 T cell receptor beta chains below was sequenced from the same sample in a study of shared clonotypes between healthy human individuals. Terminally differentiated effector memory CD45RA+ cells were excluded by CCR7 positive selection of CD45RO-negative cells. This table comes from immunoSEQ multiplex PCR, and its TCRdb copy is limited to in-frame clones, with some not included. The profile covers roughly 770,000 clones, with about 96% appearing a single time and around 0.25% taken by the ten largest. The sample consisted of naive CD8+ T cells sorted from blood. The receptors were gathered from a man younger than 40 in good health.

The chain uses TRBV7-3 and TRBJ2-7; TRBD1 aligns across 11 bases. V lost 4 bases to trimming and J lost 1 base; unmatched junction nucleotides: 3. The CDR3 has 15 residues. Germline CDR1 and CDR2: SGHTA and FQGTGA. The CDR3 loop is CASSSGQGASYEQYF. The CDR3 nucleotides read TGTGCCAGCAGCTCCGGACAGGGGGCATCCTACGAGCAGTACTTC.

V and J are TRBV13 and TRBJ2-7, with TRBD2 identical over 8 bases. The germline gives CDR1 PRHDT, CDR2 FYEKMQ (reference sequence). CDR3 length equals 15 residues. V dropped 4 bases and J dropped 4; count of bases not matched to a gene: 9. The CDR3 sequence is CASSSPGGDGYEQYF. CDR3 DNA sequence: TGTGCCAGCAGCTCCCCCGGGGGGGATGGTTACGAGCAGTACTTC.

The V gene is TRBV11-2, the J gene TRBJ2-1, with D hard to call. CDR1 and CDR2 (germline): SGHAT, FQNNGV. The CDR3 extends over 12 amino acids. Trimming removed 5 bases from V and 7 bases from J, with 9 bases in between. The CDR3 loop is CASSQIGNEQFF. CDR3 sequence (DNA): TGTGCCAGCAGCCAGATAGGGAATGAGCAGTTCTTC.

The rearrangement uses TRBV21-1 and TRBJ2-7; no check of the table's D call, TRBD2, against the DNA was made. TRBV21-1 is a pseudogene. The CDR3 is 17 amino acids. Here the CDR3 DNA reads TGTGCCAGCATTCCGGGACTAGCGGGACTTAAAGCCTACGAGCAGTACTTC. As protein: CASIPGLAGLKAYEQYF.

V is TRBV11-2 and J is TRBJ2-2, with D possibly being TRBD1 or TRBD2 (6 bases each). Germline-derived CDR1 and CDR2 are SGHAT and FQNNGV. V was cut by 7 bases and J by 1 base, with 19 bases left in between. The CDR3 contains 17 residues. The CDR3 DNA reads as TGTGCCAGCACCAATAACCCGGGGGCGGGGAACACCGGGGAGCTGTTTTTT. It specifies CASTNNPGAGNTGELFF.

V gene TRBV10-2 combines with J gene TRBJ2-1; weak D call: TRBD2 (5 bases). CDR3 size: 16 residues. The V gene's germline CDR1 is WSHSY and CDR2 SAAADI. Deletions cut 3 bases from V and 0 bases from J, with 12 bases between. The CDR3 spells CASSDEGRSSYNEQFF. The CDR3 DNA follows: TGCGCCAGCAGTGATGAGGGCAGGAGCTCCTACAATGAGCAGTTCTTC.

The rearrangement uses TRBV16 and TRBJ1-5; D unresolved. The CDR3 extends over 17 amino acids. Germline CDR1 KGHSY, CDR2 FQNENV. Trimming cost V 0 bases and J 2 bases, with 14 bases left between them. CDR3 in DNA: TGTGCCAGCAGCCAATCTGGGCGGACGACCGGCAATCAGCCCCAGCATTTT. As protein: CASSQSGRTTGNQPQHF. The complete variable domain, with remaining parts taken from reference TRBV16 and TRBJ1-5, reads GEEVAQTPKHLVRGEGQKAKLYCAPIKGHSYVFWYQQVLKNEFKFLISFQNENVFDETGMPKERFSAKCLPNSPCSLEIQATKLEDSAVYFCASSQSGRTTGNQPQHFGDGTRLSIL.

The rearrangement uses TRBV5-1 and TRBJ2-2; tentative D call: TRBD2 (5 bases). Germline CDR1 reads SGHRS; CDR2 reads YFSETQ. The germline V and J ends were trimmed by 0 bases and 3 bases, with 9 bases remaining between them. This CDR3 has 15 residues. The DNA for the CDR3 is TGCGCCAGCAGCTTGGCCGGGCGGGACACCGGGGAGCTGTTTTTT. Translating it yields CASSLAGRDTGELFF.

The rearrangement uses TRBV19 and TRBJ1-2; 8 bases align to TRBD1. V was clipped by 5 bases and J by 4 bases; unmatched bases: 3. The germline gives CDR1 LNHDA, CDR2 SQIVND (reference sequence). This CDR3 has 13 residues. The CDR3 nucleotides read TGTGCCAGTAGTCCGGGACAGGCCTATGGCTACACCTTC. This encodes CASSPGQAYGYTF.